The source of this T cell receptor (beta chain) is a study of blood T cell repertoires in COVID-19. Study context: The United States, Italy and Spain were the sources of the acute and convalescent COVID-19 samples.

Germline CDR1 is MDHEN and CDR2 is SYDVKM. V was pared by 6 bases and J by 5 bases, with 16 bases between. This CDR3 is built from 14 residues. Per the study methods: For nucleated cells, counts were estimated from reference gene primer amplification. Only in-frame clones appear in the TCRdb table, and some are missing; sequencing was by immunoSEQ multiplex PCR. D and trimming were read from the DNA, whereas the V and J calls and clone size are those reported in that table. The sample has a few hundred thousand clones, about 87% seen once. Participant ages covered roughly 18 to 89 years across some 25 US areas. Resolution of symptoms, clearance, or two negative PCRs was present in recovered Cohort 3 donors.

This receptor was obtained from a woman in her fifties or sixties who had recovered from COVID-19. The material sequenced was PBMCs or T cells enriched from blood (not recorded which). The V and J genes are TRBV28 and TRBJ2-5; D gene ambiguous. CDR3 sequence (DNA): TGTGCCAGCAGCCTCGGCTCCTACGGGGAGACCCAGTACTTC. Its translation is CASSLGSYGETQYF.